This passage covers 29 T cell receptor beta chains from one sample sequenced in a study of OX40 agonist ivuxolimab in advanced cancers. Library method: the immunoSEQ multiplex PCR assay. The immuneACCESS repertoire file appears here via TCRdb, limited to in-frame rearrangements. These files lack a portion of the clones; in checked studies, under half of the deficit traces to unresolved V genes, and the cause of the others is not known. This sample holds approximately 100,000 clones; approximately 86% were observed only once. The top ten clonotypes cover less than 5% of the sample. Material: CD4+ or CD8+ T cells sorted from blood, obtained in a trial of the OX40 agonist ivuxolimab. Receptors were obtained from an adult with an advanced solid tumor such as melanoma, head and neck, liver or kidney cancer.

V and J are TRBV16 and TRBJ2-2; perhaps D is TRBD1 or TRBD2 (5 bases each). Germline V gene sequence: CDR1 KGHSY, CDR2 FQNENV. V was pared by 5 bases and J by 5 bases, with 15 bases between. The CDR3 covers 15 residues. The CDR3 here is CASSSRDAVTGELFF. The CDR3 nucleotides are TGTGCCAGCAGCTCCCGGGACGCCGTTACCGGGGAGCTGTTTTTT.

This chain joins TRBV6-6 and TRBJ2-2, with a tentative D call TRBD2 (6 bases). Germline V gene data show CDR1 as MNHNY and CDR2 as SVGAGI (reference sequence). V was pared by 6 bases and J by 6 bases, with 17 bases between. This CDR3 spans 15 amino acids. CDR3: CASSRGTSGAGELFF. CDR3 nucleotide sequence: TGTGCCAGCAGCCGCGGGACCTCTGGGGCCGGGGAGCTGTTTTTT.

V usage is TRBV28 and J usage is TRBJ1-5; D may be TRBD1 (6 bases). Trimming pared 1 base from V and 5 bases from J, leaving 27 bases between. Germline V gene lookup returns CDR1 MDHEN and CDR2 SYDVKM. The CDR3 has 20 amino acids. The CDR3 DNA reads as TGTGCCAGCAGTTTATCCCGTAAAACGGGGGCATCAATTTACTATCAGCCCCAGCATTTT. This codes for CASSLSRKTGASIYYQPQHF. Supplemented by reference TRBV28 and TRBJ1-5, the full variable domain reads DVKVTQSSRYLVKRTGEKVFLECVQDMDHENMFWYRQDPGLGLRLIYFSYDVKMKEKGDIPEGYSVSREKKERFSLILESASTNQTSMYLCASSLSRKTGASIYYQPQHFGDGTRLSIL.

Written as DNA, the CDR3 is TGTGCCAGCAGCGGGCCGGACAGACCTGGGGCCAACGTCCTGACTTTC. Translation: CASSGPDRPGANVLTF. The chain is built from TRBV5-6 and TRBJ2-6; possibly TRBD1 for D (6 bases). The V and J ends lost 4 bases and 2 bases respectively, with 13 bases between them. The CDR3 has 16 residues. Per the germline V gene, CDR1 is SGHDT and CDR2 is YYEEEE.

The DNA for the CDR3 is TGTGCCAGCAGTATGGGCGGAGGGACCGGGGAGCTGTTTTTT. It yields the protein CASSMGGGTGELFF. The chain has TRBV27 and TRBJ2-2; TRBD2 is a possible D gene (6 bases). The CDR3 has 14 amino acids. V gave up 5 bases and J gave up 5 bases, with 12 bases separating them. Germline CDR1 is MNHEY and CDR2 is SMNVEV (reference sequence).

This clone occurred a few times. J is TRBJ1-4 and V is TRBV19; D unresolved. CDR1 and CDR2 (germline): LNHDA, SQIVND (reference sequence). Deletions cut 3 bases from V and 4 bases from J, with 9 bases between. The CDR3 loop spans 14 amino acids. Here the CDR3 DNA reads TGTGCCAGTAGTATCTCGGCAGATAATGAAAAACTGTTTTTT. Protein sequence: CASSISADNEKLFF. Looking up the rest from reference TRBV19 and TRBJ1-4 gives the full variable domain: DGGITQSPKYLFRKEGQNVTLSCEQNLNHDAMYWYRQDPGQGLRLIYYSQIVNDFQKGDIAEGYSVSREKKESFPLTVTSAQKNPTAFYLCASSISADNEKLFFGSGTQLSVL.

This chain joins TRBV5-1 and TRBJ2-3; D is perhaps TRBD2 (5 bases). Germline V gene lookup returns CDR1 SGHRS and CDR2 YFSETQ. V dropped 1 base and J dropped 2 bases, with 8 bases sitting between them. The CDR3 loop spans 14 amino acids. CDR3: CASSLLGDTDTQYF. For the CDR3, the DNA is TGCGCCAGCAGCTTGCTCGGGGACACAGATACGCAGTATTTT.

This clone was observed once. The chain couples TRBV28 to TRBJ1-1, with D unresolved. V was clipped by 2 bases and J by 9 bases, with 19 bases between them. Germline CDR1 reads MDHEN; CDR2 reads SYDVKM. The CDR3 spans 15 residues. For the CDR3, the DNA is TGTGCCAGCAGTTTAAAGGGTGAATGGGGTCAAAAAGCTTTCTTT. It specifies CASSLKGEWGQKAFF.

This chain joins TRBV19 and TRBJ2-6; 10 nucleotides match TRBD1. This CDR3 is 17 amino acids long. CDR1 LNHDA and CDR2 SQIVND come from the germline V gene (reference sequence). Trimming removed 5 bases from V and 2 bases from J; junction bases left unmatched: 6. The CDR3 bases are TGTGCCAGTAGTGTACCGGGACAGGGGACTGGGGCCAACGTCCTGACTTTC. Protein product: CASSVPGQGTGANVLTF.

In its sample, this clone was seen a few times. The chain couples TRBV7-2 to TRBJ2-1, with 8 positions matching TRBD2. The CDR3 is 14 residues long. Germline V gene sequence: CDR1 SGHTA, CDR2 FQGNSA. J was trimmed by 5 bases and V by 0 bases; bases with no gene match: 0. Here the CDR3 DNA reads TGTGCCAGCAGCTTAGCTAGCGGGGACAATGAGCAGTTCTTC. Translated: CASSLASGDNEQFF.

The chain is built from TRBV6-5 and TRBJ2-2; either TRBD1 or TRBD2 may supply D (5 bases each). CDR1 and CDR2 from the germline V gene are MNHEY and SVGAGI. V lost 2 bases to trimming and J lost 3 bases, with 10 bases between them. The CDR3 spans 15 residues. The CDR3 loop is CASSYGGADTGELFF. CDR3 nucleotide sequence: TGTGCCAGCAGTTACGGGGGAGCCGACACCGGGGAGCTGTTTTTT.

A word on this clone: Other DNA sequences of this sample code for an identical CDR3. This chain links TRBV14 with TRBJ2-7; no firm D call. The CDR3 consists of 14 residues. V lost 0 bases, J lost 6 bases, and 12 bases lay in between. The germline V gene encodes CDR1 SGHDN and CDR2 FVKESK. DNA for the CDR3: TGTGCCAGCAGCCAAGACGCCCTTAACGGCGAGCAGTACTTC. Residues: CASSQDALNGEQYF.

CDR3 sequence: CASSLVRDRVSSGANVLTF. CDR3 nucleotide sequence: TGTGCCAGCAGCTTGGTTAGGGACAGGGTGAGCTCTGGGGCCAACGTCCTGACTTTC. The chain combines TRBV5-4 with TRBJ2-6; 9 nucleotides agree with TRBD1. Germline V gene data show CDR1 as SGHNT and CDR2 as YYREEE (reference sequence). This CDR3 is 19 amino acids long. The junction had 7 bases not matched to a gene; V was cut back by 0 bases and J by 0 bases. The whole variable domain, remainder taken from reference TRBV5-4 and TRBJ2-6, is ETGVTQSPTHLIKTRGQQVTLRCSSQSGHNTVSWYQQALGQGPQFIFQYYREEENGRGNFPPRFSGLQFPNYSSELNVNALELDDSALYLCASSLVRDRVSSGANVLTFGAGSRLTVL.

V gene TRBV11-2 combines with J gene TRBJ2-7; TRBD2 matches 7 bases. The CDR3 contains 13 residues. V dropped 5 bases and J dropped 6; count of bases not matched to a gene: 7. Germline lookup yields CDR1 SGHAT and CDR2 FQNNGV. The DNA of the CDR3 is TGTGCCAGCAGCCACGCTCCGGGGGGCGAGCAGTACTTC. It translates to CASSHAPGGEQYF.

By share of the sample, this clone is medium-sized. The chain has TRBV27 and TRBJ1-5, with D unclear. Germline-derived CDR1 and CDR2 are MNHEY and SMNVEV (reference sequence). V was clipped by 3 bases and J by 2 bases, with 5 bases between them. The CDR3 is 13 amino acids. CDR3 bases: TGTGCCAGCAGTTTGACGGGCAATCAGCCCCAGCATTTT. Amino acid sequence: CASSLTGNQPQHF.

The rearrangement links TRBV4-1 to TRBJ1-2, with TRBD1 as a possible D gene (6 bases). Germline CDR1 reads MGHRA; CDR2 reads YSYEKL. The CDR3 has 16 amino acids. V lost 4 bases to trimming and J lost 3 bases, with 18 bases between them. In DNA, the CDR3 is TGCGCCAGCAGCCTCATTAAGGATAGGACAGACTATGGCTACACCTTC. It encodes CASSLIKDRTDYGYTF.

The rearrangement joins TRBV18 to TRBJ2-1, with D maybe TRBD1 (5 bases). This CDR3 is 17 amino acids long. Between the trimmed V and J ends, which lost 3 bases and 0 bases, there was a span of 15 bases. Germline CDR1 KGHSH, CDR2 LQKENI. The CDR3 region has the DNA TGTGCCAGCTCACCTCTAATGACAGCGAGCTCCTACAATGAGCAGTTCTTC. This sequence encodes CASSPLMTASSYNEQFF.

The V call is TRBV7-2, the J call TRBJ2-7; a weak D match, TRBD2 (7 bases). Germline lookup yields CDR1 SGHTA and CDR2 FQGNSA. The CDR3 extends over 13 amino acids. The ends were cut back, 5 bases at V and 7 bases at J, with 15 bases in the middle. The CDR3 sequence is CASSSWTAGEQYF. CDR3 sequence (DNA): TGTGCCAGCAGCAGCTGGACAGCGGGAGAGCAGTACTTC.

This chain links TRBV4-3 with TRBJ1-5, with a possible D match to TRBD1 (6 bases). This CDR3 has 15 amino acids. Germline CDR1 is LGHNA and CDR2 is YSLEER. Trimming removed 0 bases at V and 7 bases at J, with 13 bases between. The CDR3 DNA is TGCGCCAGCAGCCAAGAGGGAAGGCAGGGGCAGCCCCAGCATTTT. It codes for CASSQEGRQGQPQHF.

This rearrangement joins TRBV7-2 to TRBJ2-2, with 10 positions matching TRBD1. V dropped 4 bases and J dropped 6; count of bases not matched to a gene: 2. CDR1 and CDR2 (germline): SGHTA, FQGNSA. The CDR3 runs to 14 residues. Here the CDR3 reads CASSSDRGSGELFF. In DNA form, the CDR3 reads TGTGCCAGCAGCTCGGACAGGGGGTCCGGGGAGCTGTTTTTT.

V gene TRBV5-4 combines with J gene TRBJ2-7, with D possibly TRBD2 on 5 matching bases. The CDR3 is made up of 18 amino acids. Deletions cut 0 bases from V and 3 bases from J, with 22 bases between. The V gene's germline CDR1 is SGHNT and CDR2 YYREEE (reference sequence). In nucleotides, the CDR3 is TGTGCCAGCAGCTTGGATCAAATTAGAAGCGGACCCCTCTACGAGCAGTACTTC. It translates to CASSLDQIRSGPLYEQYF. Full variable domain (missing parts from reference TRBV5-4 and TRBJ2-7): ETGVTQSPTHLIKTRGQQVTLRCSSQSGHNTVSWYQQALGQGPQFIFQYYREEENGRGNFPPRFSGLQFPNYSSELNVNALELDDSALYLCASSLDQIRSGPLYEQYFGPGTRLTVT.

This clone was found once. The DNA for the CDR3 is TGTGCCAGCAGTCCCGGACAGGGGGTCAATCAGCCCCAGCATTTT. The encoded protein is CASSPGQGVNQPQHF. The chain employs TRBV28 and TRBJ1-5; 10 nucleotides line up with TRBD1. Germline V gives CDR1 MDHEN, CDR2 SYDVKM. Trimming cost V 5 bases and J 3 bases; bases outside gene matches: 4. The CDR3 sequence is 15 residues long.

The chain combines TRBV11-2 with TRBJ2-5; D gene unclear. Matching the DNA end better, TRBJ2-7 makes the J call doubtful. The CDR3 consists of 13 residues. Germline values: CDR1 SGHAT, CDR2 FQNNGV. The CDR3 region is CASRINPYYEQYF. The CDR3 DNA reads TGTGCCAGCAGGATTAACCCTTACTACGAGCAGTACTTC.

The CDR3 DNA is TGTGCCACCAGCAGAGGGGGACAGACGAACACTGAAGCTTTCTTT. This sequence encodes CATSRGGQTNTEAFF. The V call is TRBV15, the J call TRBJ1-1; 7 nucleotides match TRBD1. V lost 1 base to trimming and J lost 1 base; unmatched junction nucleotides: 3. This CDR3 comprises 15 residues. Germline V lookup: CDR1 LNHNV, CDR2 YYDKDF (reference sequence).

V usage is TRBV11-2 and J usage is TRBJ2-7, with TRBD1 as a possible D gene (7 bases). The V and J ends lost 5 bases and 3 bases respectively, with 14 bases between them. The CDR3 consists of 14 residues. Germline values: CDR1 SGHAT, CDR2 FQNNGV. CDR3: CASSDSGGFYEQYF. Here the CDR3 DNA reads TGTGCCAGCAGCGACTCAGGGGGGTTCTACGAGCAGTACTTC.

This clone was seen once. This rearrangement joins TRBV4-3 to TRBJ2-2, with D possibly TRBD1 on 5 matching bases. CDR3 length equals 15 residues. V was shortened by 1 base and J by 6 bases, with 12 bases between the two germline ends. Germline V gene data show CDR1 as LGHNA and CDR2 as YSLEER. The CDR3 DNA reads TGCGCCAGCAGCCAAGTAGGACATGCCCCCGGGGAGCTGTTTTTT. Its protein is CASSQVGHAPGELFF.

The chain is built from TRBV25-1 and TRBJ2-1; D might be TRBD2 (7 bases). V was pared by 6 bases and J by 10 bases, with 16 bases between. The CDR3 is 13 residues long. Per germline, CDR1 MGHDK and CDR2 SYGVNS. CDR3 loop: CASRQSGGREQFF. CDR3 DNA sequence: TGTGCCAGCAGACAATCGGGGGGCCGAGAGCAGTTCTTC.

This clone was seen a single time. The chain has TRBV11-3 and TRBJ2-5; no reliable D call. The CDR3 covers 15 residues. Germline V lookup: CDR1 SGHNT, CDR2 YENEEA. V shed 0 bases and J shed 4 bases, with 12 bases lying between them. The CDR3 region is CASSLDGNSGETQYF. In DNA, the CDR3 is TGTGCCAGCAGCTTAGATGGGAATTCCGGAGAGACCCAGTACTTC.

This chain links TRBV5-1 with TRBJ2-1; 8 bases line up with TRBD2. The CDR3 is 15 amino acids. Germline V gene sequence: CDR1 SGHRS, CDR2 YFSETQ. V was clipped by 4 bases and J by 7 bases; unmatched bases: 10. The CDR3 bases are TGCGCCAGCAGCCCCCGGGGGGGCAATTTGAATGAGCAGTTCTTC. Translation: CASSPRGGNLNEQFF.